This T cell receptor (beta chain) was sequenced in a study of beta chain features in type 1 diabetes. A few counts support this clone. Its antigen is unidentified. The entirety of the isolated RNA underwent reverse transcription, so expressed TCRB transcripts were sequenced. TCRdb keeps only in-frame clones here, not all; method: immunoSEQ multiplex PCR. The data hold 500,000 to 850,000 clones, with more than 12% observed a single time. Findings and caveats of the study: In every one of the four CD4+ subsets, TCRB CDR3s were moderately but significantly shorter in Type 1 diabetes patients.

The sequenced sample was naive CD4+ T cells from blood. The receptor's source is a man aged 18-30 years with type 1 diabetes.

The CDR3 bases are TGCAGCGTCGGACTTGCCAGCTCCTACAATGAGCAGTTCTTC. Translating it yields CSVGLASSYNEQFF. The rearrangement joins TRBV29-1 to TRBJ2-1; TRBD2 is a possible D gene (5 bases). The CDR3 has 14 residues. V lost 6 bases and J 0 bases, leaving 12 bases between the germline ends. Germline V CDR1 and CDR2: SQVTM, ANQGSEA.